This entry lists 26 T cell receptor beta chains sequenced from one sample in a study of shared clonotypes between healthy human individuals. Data came from immunoSEQ multiplex PCR; TCRdb stores just in-frame clones and leaves some out. The sample holds 2 million to 2.5 million clones, 90% to 96% seen once. The source material was naive CD4+ T cells sorted from blood. This sample's subset: CD45RA+ positively selected. The receptors stem from a man aged 18 to 29 in good health.

J is TRBJ2-3 and V is TRBV10-3; the match to TRBD2 covers 10 bases. The CDR3 extends over 17 amino acids. V was pared by 3 bases and J by 1 base, with 7 bases of the junction left unmatched. Per germline, CDR1 ENHRY and CDR2 SYGVKD. CDR3 nucleotides: TGTGCCATCAGTGAAGGGTGGACTAGCGGACGCACAGATACGCAGTATTTT. This translates into CAISEGWTSGRTDTQYF.

The genes are TRBV6-1 and TRBJ1-6, with 12 bases aligning to TRBD1. Germline CDR1 MNHNS, CDR2 SASEGT. V lost 10 bases, J lost 7 bases, and 8 bases stayed unmatched. The CDR3 sequence is 15 residues long. CDR3 sequence (DNA): TGTGCCACAGGGACAGGGGGCGCCGGGAATTCACCCCTCCACTTT. Translating gives CATGTGGAGNSPLHF.

This chain links TRBV19 with TRBJ2-3; either TRBD1 or TRBD2 may fit D (6 bases each). Between the trimmed V and J ends, which lost 6 bases and 6 bases, there was a span of 19 bases. The CDR3 has 15 residues. CDR1 is LNHDA, CDR2 SQIVND, per germline (reference sequence). This chain's CDR3 is CASRTGRRTSDTQYF. CDR3 DNA: TGTGCCAGTAGAACAGGGAGGCGGACATCGGATACGCAGTATTTT.

This chain joins TRBV4-1 and TRBJ2-7; D tentatively fits TRBD1 or TRBD2 (5 bases each). CDR1 is MGHRA and CDR2 is YSYEKL in the germline V gene. Trimming removed 4 bases from V and 7 bases from J, with 11 bases in between. The CDR3 length is 12 residues. The CDR3 bases are TGCGCCAGCAGCCGGGACCCAGGAGAGCAGTACTTC. Protein: CASSRDPGEQYF.

This clone appeared once. The chain couples TRBV30 to TRBJ2-7; a possible D gene is TRBD2 (5 bases). Deletions cut 0 bases from V and 7 bases from J, with 10 bases between. This CDR3 is built from 12 residues. Germline loops: CDR1 GTSNPN, CDR2 SVGIG (reference sequence). As DNA, the CDR3 is TGTGCCTGGAGTGTACGGGGTTGGGAGCAGTACTTC. Its translation is CAWSVRGWEQYF.

V and J are TRBV30 and TRBJ1-4, with unresolved D. This CDR3 has 11 amino acids. V was cut by 4 bases and J by 4 bases, with 4 bases left in between. Germline CDR1 reads GTSNPN; CDR2 reads SVGIG (reference sequence). CDR3 loop: CAWTLNEKLFF. The CDR3 nucleotides read TGTGCCTGGACCCTTAATGAAAAACTGTTTTTT.

A word on this clone: The same CDR3 arises from other DNA sequences in this sample as well. The chain links TRBV9 to TRBJ1-1, with D possibly being TRBD1 (5 bases). This CDR3 has 15 residues. CDR1 and CDR2 (germline): SGDLS, YYNGEE. V lost 0 bases, J lost 0 bases, and 9 bases lay in between. The CDR3, as DNA: TGTGCCAGCAGCGTAGGAGGGGCAATGAACACTGAAGCTTTCTTT. Translated: CASSVGGAMNTEAFF.

V is TRBV7-3 and J is TRBJ1-6, with TRBD1 matching over 8 bases. V lost 5 bases to trimming and J lost 10 bases; unmatched junction nucleotides: 13. Germline V gene lookup returns CDR1 SGHTA and CDR2 FQGTGA. The length of the CDR3 is 16 residues. CDR3 nucleotides: TGTGCCAGCAGCCGACAGATGACAGGGGAGAGGTCACCCCTCCACTTT. This encodes CASSRQMTGERSPLHF.

The chain has TRBV6-5 and TRBJ2-3; D is perhaps TRBD1 or TRBD2 (5 bases each). CDR3 length: 15 amino acids. V lost 2 bases to trimming and J lost 2 bases, with 11 bases between them. Germline lookup yields CDR1 MNHEY and CDR2 SVGAGI. The CDR3 sequence is CASSYGGRLTDTQYF. In DNA form, the CDR3 reads TGTGCCAGCAGTTACGGGGGACGGCTCACAGATACGCAGTATTTT.

In regard to this clone: Other DNA sequences from this sample encode an identical CDR3 as well. The genes are TRBV6-5 and TRBJ2-7; the D gene is possibly TRBD1 (6 bases). Trimming pared 0 bases from V and 0 bases from J, leaving 9 bases between. The CDR3 is 15 amino acids. Germline V lookup: CDR1 MNHEY, CDR2 SVGAGI. DNA of the CDR3: TGTGCCAGCAGTTACTCGAGCAGGGGCTCCTACGAGCAGTACTTC. Translating it yields CASSYSSRGSYEQYF.

On this clone itself: The same CDR3 arises from other DNA sequences in this sample as well. The chain is built from TRBV2 and TRBJ1-5; no reliable D call. Germline CDR1 is SNHLY and CDR2 is FYNNEI. CDR3 length equals 14 residues. Trimming removed 1 base at V and 3 bases at J, with 7 bases between. CDR3 sequence: CASSEETVNQPQHF. The CDR3 nucleotides are TGTGCCAGCAGTGAAGAAACGGTCAATCAGCCCCAGCATTTT.

This clone was observed once. This chain links TRBV10-2 with TRBJ2-5; D ambiguous. The CDR3 runs to 14 residues. V was trimmed by 2 bases and J by 3 bases, leaving 10 bases between them. Germline lookup yields CDR1 WSHSY and CDR2 SAAADI. CDR3 in DNA: TGCGCCAGCAGTGAGATCTTTAGAGAAGAGACCCAGTACTTC. This encodes CASSEIFREETQYF.

The chain recombines TRBV20-1 with TRBJ1-2; D is unclear. Trimming removed 5 bases from V and 4 bases from J, with 8 bases in between. Germline CDR1 reads DFQATT; CDR2 reads SNEGSKA (reference sequence). This CDR3 is 11 amino acids long. This CDR3 reads CSAEGIYGYTF. The CDR3 DNA is TGCAGTGCTGAGGGAATCTATGGCTACACCTTC.

The chain employs TRBV18 and TRBJ1-1; tentatively, D is TRBD1 (5 bases). The V gene lost 2 bases and the J gene lost 4 bases, with 11 bases spanning the gap. The germline V gene encodes CDR1 KGHSH and CDR2 LQKENI. The CDR3 length is 14 residues. This CDR3 is CASSPMGGGTEAFF. The CDR3, as DNA: TGTGCCAGCTCACCAATGGGGGGGGGCACTGAAGCTTTCTTT.

The chain combines TRBV9 with TRBJ2-5; TRBD1 aligns across 9 bases. V gave up 2 bases and J gave up 7 bases; unmatched junction bases: 12. The CDR3 has 16 residues. Germline lookup yields CDR1 SGDLS and CDR2 YYNGEE. The CDR3 region has the DNA TGTGCCAGCAGCGTCAGAGGCGGGACAGGGATGGGGACCCAGTACTTC. Residues: CASSVRGGTGMGTQYF. Supplemented by reference TRBV9 and TRBJ2-5, the full variable domain reads DSGVTQTPKHLITATGQRVTLRCSPRSGDLSVYWYQQSLDQGLQFLIQYYNGEERAKGNILERFSAQQFPDLHSELNLSSLELGDSALYFCASSVRGGTGMGTQYFGPGTRLLVL.

This chain joins TRBV6-6 and TRBJ2-1; D is uncertain. Trimming took off 7 bases at V and 5 bases at J, with 15 bases between the two ends. The germline gives CDR1 MNHNY, CDR2 SVGAGI (reference sequence). The CDR3 contains 14 residues. Here the CDR3 DNA reads TGTGCCAGCACCTTAGGCGGTATGGACAATGAGCAGTTCTTC. Its protein is CASTLGGMDNEQFF.

This chain connects TRBV7-8 to TRBJ2-7, with 8 positions matching TRBD2. Germline V gives CDR1 SGHVS, CDR2 FQNEAQ. The V and J ends lost 2 bases and 4 bases, in that order; junction bases with no gene match: 4. This CDR3 contains 14 residues. CDR3 region: CASSLQTSAYEQYF. CDR3 bases: TGTGCCAGCAGCTTACAGACTAGCGCTTACGAGCAGTACTTC.

The genes are TRBV27 and TRBJ1-2; D possibly corresponds to TRBD1 (6 bases). This CDR3 has 14 residues. V was cut by 4 bases and J by 2 bases, with 11 bases left in between. Germline CDR1 reads MNHEY; CDR2 reads SMNVEV (reference sequence). CDR3 region: CASSSNRVNYGYTF. CDR3 nucleotides: TGTGCCAGCAGTTCGAACAGGGTAAACTATGGCTACACCTTC.

The rearrangement joins TRBV7-9 to TRBJ1-2; D remains unclear. CDR3 length equals 13 residues. The germline V and J ends were trimmed by 1 base and 8 bases, with 11 bases remaining between them. The germline CDR1 and CDR2 sequences are SEHNR and FQNEAQ (reference sequence). In nucleotides, the CDR3 is TGTGCCAGCAGCTTAGGAGAAGTTCAGGGCTACACCTTC. Translated, it gives CASSLGEVQGYTF.

The genes are TRBV6-6 and TRBJ2-6; no reliable D call. The CDR3 covers 14 residues. The germline V gene encodes CDR1 MNHNY and CDR2 SVGAGI (reference sequence). V was pared by 1 base and J by 1 base, with 2 bases between. The CDR3 here is CASSYLSGANVLTF. Written as DNA, the CDR3 is TGTGCCAGCAGTTACTTATCTGGGGCCAACGTCCTGACTTTC.

The chain carries TRBV4-3 and TRBJ2-3; the D gene is possibly TRBD1 (6 bases). The length of the CDR3 is 16 residues. Looked up from germline, CDR1 is LGHNA and CDR2 is YSLEER. V lost 0 bases, J lost 2 bases, and 12 bases lay in between. CDR3 bases: TGCGCCAGCAGCCAAGATCTCGACAGGTACACAGATACGCAGTATTTT. Its protein is CASSQDLDRYTDTQYF.

The rearrangement joins TRBV5-4 to TRBJ2-7, with D unresolved. From germline, CDR1 is SGHNT and CDR2 YYREEE (reference sequence). This CDR3 contains 11 residues. Between the trimmed V and J ends, which lost 1 base and 7 bases, there was a span of 6 bases. The CDR3 DNA follows: TGTGCCAGCAGCTTGCTGGGGGAGCAGTACTTC. Translated: CASSLLGEQYF. The full variable domain, its missing parts supplied by reference TRBV5-4 and TRBJ2-7, is ETGVTQSPTHLIKTRGQQVTLRCSSQSGHNTVSWYQQALGQGPQFIFQYYREEENGRGNFPPRFSGLQFPNYSSELNVNALELDDSALYLCASSLLGEQYFGPGTRLTVT.

The genes are TRBV30 and TRBJ1-2; tentatively, D is TRBD1 (5 bases). CDR3 length equals 14 residues. The V end was cut by 0 bases, the J end by 2 bases, with 10 bases between. Per germline, CDR1 GTSNPN and CDR2 SVGIG (reference sequence). The CDR3 DNA is TGTGCCTGGAGTGTGTACAGGACCAACTATGGCTACACCTTC. Its protein is CAWSVYRTNYGYTF.

V and J are TRBV19 and TRBJ1-2; D is perhaps TRBD1 (6 bases). The CDR3 has 16 amino acids. The ends were cut back, 6 bases at V and 0 bases at J, with 17 bases in the middle. Germline V gives CDR1 LNHDA, CDR2 SQIVND (reference sequence). The CDR3 loop is CASSGPEGGANYGYTF. CDR3 nucleotide sequence: TGTGCCAGTAGCGGACCTGAGGGGGGAGCTAACTATGGCTACACCTTC.

The chain is built from TRBV6-1 and TRBJ1-1, with a tentative D call TRBD1 (6 bases). The CDR3 has 15 residues. The V gene lost 6 bases and the J gene lost 2 bases, with 16 bases spanning the gap. The germline gives CDR1 MNHNS, CDR2 SASEGT. This CDR3 reads CASSSGGGLNTEAFF. The CDR3 DNA sequence: TGTGCCAGCAGCTCGGGAGGGGGACTCAACACTGAAGCTTTCTTT.

Points on this clone: One junction end disagrees with the germline gene, perhaps due to a read error. This rearrangement joins TRBV7-8 to TRBJ2-2; 12 bases fit TRBD2. Looked up from germline, CDR1 is SGHVS and CDR2 is FQNEAQ. This CDR3 has 15 residues. The chain's CDR3 is CASSLAGGPAGELFF. The CDR3 nucleotides are TGTGCCAGCAGCCTAGCGGGAGGGCCGGCCGGGGAGCTGTTTTTT.